This T cell receptor (beta chain) was documented in a study of blood T cell repertoires in COVID-19. Study context: The samples span acute and convalescent COVID-19 from the United States, Italy and Spain. In each case, the material was cDNA or gDNA derived from T cells, B-cell-depleted T cells, or PBMCs.

In the study's own analysis: Using reference gene primer amplification, nucleated cell counts were estimated. Data came from immunoSEQ multiplex PCR; TCRdb stores just in-frame clones and leaves some out. That table furnishes V, J and clone size, whereas the DNA furnished D and trimming. The table shows about 20,000 clones, with 70% to 90% occurring only once. This CDR3 has 18 amino acids. CDR1 is MGHDK, CDR2 SYGVNS, per germline. V dropped 6 bases and J dropped 4; count of bases not matched to a gene: 10. A single count supports this clone. This clonotype was sampled from a human donor in a cohort sampled during active COVID-19. The donor label of this sample is uncertain. The sequencing sample was made of peripheral blood. V and J are TRBV25-1 and TRBJ2-3; 16 nucleotides align to TRBD2. CDR3 nucleotides: TGTGCCAGCAGGGGGACTAGCGGGAGGGCCCGATCCGCAGATACGCAGTATTTT. Translating gives CASRGTSGRARSADTQYF.